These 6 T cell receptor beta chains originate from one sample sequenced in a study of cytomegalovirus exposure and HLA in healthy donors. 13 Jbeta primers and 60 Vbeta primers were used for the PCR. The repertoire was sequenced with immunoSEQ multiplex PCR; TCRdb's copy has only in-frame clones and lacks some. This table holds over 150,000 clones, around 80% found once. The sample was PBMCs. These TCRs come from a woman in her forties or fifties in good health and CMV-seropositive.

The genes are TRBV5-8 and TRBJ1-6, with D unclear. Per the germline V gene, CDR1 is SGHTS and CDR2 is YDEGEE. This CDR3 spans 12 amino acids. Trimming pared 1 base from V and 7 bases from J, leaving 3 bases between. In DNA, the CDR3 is TGTGCCAGCAGCTTGCAGAATTCACCCCTCCACTTT. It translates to CASSLQNSPLHF.

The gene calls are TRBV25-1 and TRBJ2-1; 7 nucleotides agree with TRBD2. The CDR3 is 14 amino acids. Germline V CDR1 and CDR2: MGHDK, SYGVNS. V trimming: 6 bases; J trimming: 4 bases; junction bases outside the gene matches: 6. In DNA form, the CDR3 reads TGTGCCAGCAGGCCTAGCGGAGCTTACAATGAGCAGTTCTTC. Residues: CASRPSGAYNEQFF.

CDR3 DNA: TGTGCCAGCAGTGGATATGATGGGACAGGGGGCTCCTACGAGCAGTACTTC. It is translated as CASSGYDGTGGSYEQYF. The chain employs TRBV25-1 and TRBJ2-7, with 11 bases that match TRBD1. V trimming: 4 bases; J trimming: 0 bases; junction bases outside the gene matches: 8. Germline V gives CDR1 MGHDK, CDR2 SYGVNS. CDR3 length: 17 amino acids.

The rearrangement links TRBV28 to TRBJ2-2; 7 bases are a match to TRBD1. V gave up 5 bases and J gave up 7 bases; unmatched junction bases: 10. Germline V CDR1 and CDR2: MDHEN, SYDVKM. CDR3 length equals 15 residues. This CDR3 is CASSGDRVEDGELFF. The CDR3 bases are TGTGCCAGCAGTGGTGACAGGGTGGAGGACGGGGAGCTGTTTTTT.

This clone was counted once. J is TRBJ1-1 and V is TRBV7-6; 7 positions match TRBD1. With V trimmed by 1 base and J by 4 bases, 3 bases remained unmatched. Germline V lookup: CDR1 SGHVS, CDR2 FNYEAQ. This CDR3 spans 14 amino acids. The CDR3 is CASSLEGASTEAFF. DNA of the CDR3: TGTGCCAGCAGCTTAGAGGGGGCCTCCACTGAAGCTTTCTTT.

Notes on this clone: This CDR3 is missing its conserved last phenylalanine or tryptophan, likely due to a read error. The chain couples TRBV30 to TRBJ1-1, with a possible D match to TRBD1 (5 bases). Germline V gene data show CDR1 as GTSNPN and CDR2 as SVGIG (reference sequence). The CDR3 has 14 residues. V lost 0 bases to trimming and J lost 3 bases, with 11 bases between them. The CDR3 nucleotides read TGTGCCTGGAGTGTAGATCGGGGGTACACTGAAGCTTTCCTT. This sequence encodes CAWSVDRGYTEAFL.